A single sample gave rise to the 19 T cell receptor beta chains below, sequenced in a study of spatial heterogeneity in lung cancer. Study-level results: Tumor mutation counts were tracked by expanded intratumoral alpha and beta TCR counts.

Time point: sample taken at primary tumor resection. These receptors are not linked to any known antigen. One entry per CDR3 protein results from TCRdb running MiXCR on the 5' RACE reads. The sample contains about 11,000 distinct CDR3 sequences, under 6.5% of which appear only once. Sequenced here: lung tumor tissue, sampled at surgery. All receptors come from a male donor with early-stage non-small cell lung cancer.

This clonotype counts as medium-sized. As an off-target read in a library built for alpha chains, this beta chain has a frequency of little significance. This chain connects TRBV19 to TRBJ2-1; tentative D call: TRBD2 (5 bases). Per germline, CDR1 LNHDA and CDR2 SQIVND (reference sequence). CDR3 length: 14 amino acids. The V end lost 4 bases, the J end lost 6 bases, and 13 bases lay between the germline ends. Here the CDR3 DNA reads TGTGCCAGTAGTACCGGACTGGAACCCAATGAGCAGTTCTTC. Translated: CASSTGLEPNEQFF.

This clonotype was detected ten times or more. This beta chain represents an off-target read in a library built for alpha chains; its size is of limited meaning. The chain employs TRBV6-5 and TRBJ2-7; D perhaps matches TRBD2 (5 bases). This CDR3 comprises 13 residues. Deletions cut 5 bases from V and 1 base from J, with 9 bases between. The germline V gene encodes CDR1 MNHEY and CDR2 SVGAGI. CDR3 coding DNA: TGTGCCAGCAGTCCGCGGACTTCCTACGAGCAGTACTTC. Translated: CASSPRTSYEQYF.

This clonotype was seen many times. This beta chain is a stray read from a library made for alpha chains; its abundance is not meaningful. The DNA for the CDR3 is TGCAGTGCTTTGACAGGTGCCCACTCTGGGGCCAACGTCCTGACTTTC. This sequence encodes CSALTGAHSGANVLTF. The V call is TRBV20-1, the J call TRBJ2-6, with D possibly matching TRBD1 (6 bases). V was trimmed by 5 bases and J by 0 bases, leaving 14 bases between them. CDR3 size: 16 residues. Germline values: CDR1 DFQATT, CDR2 SNEGSKA (reference sequence).

This clonotype was observed many times. In a library made to pick up alpha chains, this beta chain is a stray read with a size that means little. The genes are TRBV12-3 or TRBV12-4 and TRBJ1-2; maybe TRBD1 (6 bases). V lost 3 bases, J lost 8 bases, and 10 bases lay in between. The CDR3 runs 12 residues. The DNA for the CDR3 is TGTGCCAGCAGTTTGGGGGGCCGGGGCTACACCTTC. Protein product: CASSLGGRGYTF.

This clonotype was detected many times. The size of this beta chain means little, since it is a stray read in a library made for alpha chains. The chain links TRBV28 to TRBJ2-4; 7 positions match TRBD2. With 3 bases clipped from V and 7 bases from J, the junction kept 9 bases outside the gene matches. CDR1 and CDR2 (germline): MDHEN, SYDVKM. This CDR3 spans 15 amino acids. The CDR3 region has the DNA TGTGCCAGCAGTTTCAATGGGGGAGGGGTGAACATTCAGTACTTC. This translates into CASSFNGGGVNIQYF.

This clonotype has ten or more counts. Because the library targeted alpha chains, this beta chain is an off-target read whose size means little. The J gene is TRBJ2-3, the V gene TRBV11-2; D may be TRBD1 or TRBD2 (6 bases each). Per the germline V gene, CDR1 is SGHAT and CDR2 is FQNNGV. The length of the CDR3 is 16 residues. The germline V and J ends were trimmed by 1 base and 0 bases, with 11 bases remaining between them. CDR3 region: CASSLVGGGSTDTQYF. CDR3 nucleotide sequence: TGTGCCAGCAGCTTAGTTGGAGGGGGAAGCACAGATACGCAGTATTTT.

This clonotype is medium-sized by share. Because this beta chain is a stray read in a library intended to capture alpha chains, its abundance should not be given much weight. This chain joins TRBV18 and TRBJ1-4; D is perhaps TRBD1 (6 bases). Germline values: CDR1 KGHSH, CDR2 LQKENI. The CDR3 has 15 residues. V was pared by 0 bases and J by 6 bases, with 11 bases between. The CDR3 sequence: CASSPPAGEHEKLFF. DNA of the CDR3: TGTGCCAGCTCACCACCGGCAGGGGAACATGAAAAACTGTTTTTT.

This clonotype was detected many times. The size of this beta chain means little, since it is a stray read in a library made for alpha chains. The chain has TRBV29-1 and TRBJ2-7, with 8 bases fitting TRBD1. The CDR3 runs to 13 residues. Germline V lookup: CDR1 SQVTM, CDR2 ANQGSEA. Trimming took 7 bases from V and 2 from J; bases not matched to a gene: 7. CDR3 sequence reads: CSATGTGTYEQYF. In DNA form, the CDR3 reads TGCAGCGCTACCGGGACAGGCACCTACGAGCAGTACTTC.

This clonotype was observed many times. This beta chain is a stray read from a library made for alpha chains; its abundance is not meaningful. V and J are TRBV3-1 and TRBJ2-7, with TRBD2 matching 7 bases. The CDR3 has 14 residues. Unmatched junction bases numbered 9, after V lost 7 bases and J lost 3 bases. From germline, CDR1 is LGHDT and CDR2 YNNKEL (reference sequence). The CDR3 region is CASTSGGLLYEQYF. The CDR3, as DNA: TGTGCCAGCACTAGCGGAGGACTCCTCTACGAGCAGTACTTC.

This clonotype appeared many times. The library was prepared for alpha chains; this beta chain is a stray read, so its frequency means little. The chain joins TRBV28 to TRBJ1-2, with D unresolved. Germline CDR1 MDHEN, CDR2 SYDVKM. The CDR3 has 11 amino acids. The V and J ends lost 7 bases and 5 bases respectively, with 8 bases between them. CDR3 DNA: TGTGCCAGCAACCATGTTTATGGCTACACCTTC. It codes for CASNHVYGYTF.

This clonotype was recorded many times. Being off target in a library aimed at alpha chains, this beta chain has a size of little meaning. The genes are TRBV6-5 and TRBJ2-1; 9 bases match TRBD2. The V gene's germline CDR1 is MNHEY and CDR2 SVGAGI. This CDR3 contains 14 residues. V lost 7 bases to trimming and J lost 4 bases; unmatched junction nucleotides: 5. The DNA for the CDR3 is TGTGCCAGCAACATTGCGGGGGGGTACAATGAGCAGTTCTTC. It encodes CASNIAGGYNEQFF.

The sample holds many counts of this clonotype. Little can be read into the size of this beta chain, an off-target read in a library designed for alpha chains. The rearrangement uses TRBV4-1 and TRBJ1-1; D might be TRBD1 (5 bases). The V gene's germline CDR1 is MGHRA and CDR2 YSYEKL. V was clipped by 0 bases and J by 1 base, with 12 bases between them. The CDR3 is 16 amino acids. The CDR3 nucleotides are TGCGCCAGCAGCCAAGATGTGGAGGACACGAACACTGAAGCTTTCTTT. Its protein product is CASSQDVEDTNTEAFF.

There are many counts of this clonotype. As an off-target read in a library built for alpha chains, this beta chain has a frequency of little significance. This chain connects TRBV10-3 to TRBJ2-1; TRBD1 matches at 10 bases. Germline CDR1 ENHRY, CDR2 SYGVKD. The V segment lost 6 bases and the J segment 6 bases; nucleotides outside the gene matches: 8. The CDR3 is 15 amino acids. The CDR3 DNA reads as TGTGCCATCAGGGAGCCCGGGACAGGGGTCAATGAGCAGTTCTTC. Encoded protein: CAIREPGTGVNEQFF.

This clonotype was observed many times. The size of this beta chain means little, since it is a stray read in a library made for alpha chains. The rearrangement uses TRBV5-6 and TRBJ2-3; the D gene is possibly TRBD2 (5 bases). Germline values: CDR1 SGHDT, CDR2 YYEEEE. This CDR3 comprises 14 residues. V lost 4 bases to trimming and J lost 5 bases, with 14 bases between them. CDR3 amino acids: CASSPMRVEDTQYF. DNA of the CDR3: TGTGCCAGCAGCCCCATGCGGGTGGAAGATACGCAGTATTTT. The full variable domain, its missing parts supplied by reference TRBV5-6 and TRBJ2-3, is DAGVTQSPTHLIKTRGQQVTLRCSPKSGHDTVSWYQQALGQGPQFIFQYYEEEERQRGNFPDRFSGHQFPNYSSELNVNALLLGDSALYLCASSPMRVEDTQYFGPGTRLTVL.

By share of the sample, this clonotype is medium-sized. This beta chain is an unintended read in a library built for alpha chains; its size means little. The chain recombines TRBV19 with TRBJ2-5, with 7 bases aligning to TRBD1. V lost 4 bases to trimming and J lost 6 bases; unmatched junction nucleotides: 8. Germline CDR1 is LNHDA and CDR2 is SQIVND (reference sequence). CDR3 length: 14 residues. The CDR3 DNA is TGTGCCAGTAGTAGTTCGACAGGGATGAAGACCCAGTACTTC. Translation: CASSSSTGMKTQYF.

Many counts were recorded for this clonotype. For a library built for alpha chains, this beta chain is a stray read; little rests on its size. This chain connects TRBV7-9 to TRBJ1-1, with unresolved D. Trimming cost V 3 bases and J 2 bases, with 7 bases left between them. The germline gives CDR1 SEHNR, CDR2 FQNEAQ (reference sequence). This CDR3 contains 13 residues. As DNA, the CDR3 is TGTGCCAGCAGCTTTTACGTCAACACTGAAGCTTTCTTT. Its translation is CASSFYVNTEAFF. Full variable domain (remainder filled in from reference TRBV7-9 and TRBJ1-1): DTGVSQNPRHKITKRGQNVTFRCDPISEHNRLYWYRQTLGQGPEFLTYFQNEAQLEKSRLLSDRFSAERPKGSFSTLEIQRTEQGDSAMYLCASSFYVNTEAFFGQGTRLTVV.

This clonotype was observed a few times. This beta chain came through as a stray read in a library set up for alpha chains, and its size says little. V gene TRBV28 combines with J gene TRBJ1-5; D possibly corresponds to TRBD1 (5 bases). CDR1 is MDHEN, CDR2 SYDVKM, per germline. Trimming removed 10 bases at V and 3 bases at J, with 10 bases between. This CDR3 has 12 residues. The chain's CDR3 is CATQGNNQPQHF. CDR3 coding DNA: TGTGCCACCCAGGGAAACAATCAGCCCCAGCATTTT.

This clonotype has a handful of counts. The size of this beta chain means little, since it is a stray read in a library made for alpha chains. This chain uses TRBV4-3 with TRBJ2-7, with D perhaps TRBD1 (5 bases). V was trimmed by 0 bases and J by 6 bases, leaving 6 bases between them. This CDR3 spans 12 amino acids. Germline-derived CDR1 and CDR2 are LGHNA and YSLEER. Written as DNA, the CDR3 is TGCGCCAGCAGCCAAGAAGGGGCCGAGCAGTACTTC. Its protein product is CASSQEGAEQYF.

With respect to this clonotype: The library was built for alpha chains, so this beta chain is an off-target read and its size means little. The genes are TRBV29-1 and TRBJ2-7; 11 bases map to TRBD1. V was clipped by 7 bases and J by 6 bases; unmatched bases: 2. Germline-derived CDR1 and CDR2 are SQVTM and ANQGSEA. This CDR3 comprises 11 residues. The CDR3 DNA follows: TGCAGCGGGGGACAGGGGGGCGAGCAGTACTTC. It translates to CSGGQGGEQYF.